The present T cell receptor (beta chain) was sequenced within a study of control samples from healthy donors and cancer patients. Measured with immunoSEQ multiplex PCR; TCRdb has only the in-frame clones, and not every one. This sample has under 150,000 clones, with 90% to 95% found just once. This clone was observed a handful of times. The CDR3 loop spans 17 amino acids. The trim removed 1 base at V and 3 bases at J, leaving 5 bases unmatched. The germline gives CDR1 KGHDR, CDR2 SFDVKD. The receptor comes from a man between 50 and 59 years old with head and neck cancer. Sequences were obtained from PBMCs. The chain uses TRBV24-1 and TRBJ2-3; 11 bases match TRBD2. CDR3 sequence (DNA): TGTGCCACCAGTGATTTTTGGGCTAGCGGGGGGACAGATACGCAGTATTTT. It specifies CATSDFWASGGTDTQYF.